Shown below are 11 T cell receptor beta chains from a single sample sequenced in a study of tissue T cells after allogeneic stem cell transplantation. Assay: immunoSEQ multiplex PCR; the TCRdb copy retains only in-frame clones and omits some. This sample has under 30,000 clones, with about 73% found just once. Sequenced material: tissue from the ileum, taken at autopsy. Receptor source: a female donor at least 60 years old with lung cancer.

This clone was observed a handful of times. The CDR3 here is CSASPGGIYEQYF. The CDR3 DNA reads as TGCAGTGCTAGTCCTGGTGGGATCTACGAGCAGTACTTC. This chain joins TRBV20-1 and TRBJ2-7, with D hard to call. Trimming removed 3 bases from V and 3 bases from J, with 12 bases in between. This CDR3 region has 13 residues. Germline V lookup: CDR1 DFQATT, CDR2 SNEGSKA (reference sequence).

J is TRBJ2-6 and V is TRBV7-3; D could derive from TRBD1 or TRBD2 (5 bases each). Germline loops: CDR1 SGHTA, CDR2 FQGTGA. CDR3 length equals 14 residues. Trimming removed 3 bases at V and 4 bases at J, with 7 bases between. The CDR3 DNA sequence: TGTGCCAGCAGCTTTGGGGACGGGGCCAACGTCCTGACTTTC. It translates to CASSFGDGANVLTF.

V and J are TRBV6-6 and TRBJ2-2; D call uncertain. V was trimmed by 8 bases and J by 0 bases, leaving 10 bases between them. The CDR3 extends over 14 amino acids. Germline CDR1 reads MNHNY; CDR2 reads SVGAGI (reference sequence). The DNA for the CDR3 is TGTGCCAGCCGGCCCAGCTCGAACACCGGGGAGCTGTTTTTT. Translating gives CASRPSSNTGELFF.

The gene calls are TRBV30 and TRBJ2-3; D perhaps matches TRBD2 (5 bases). V lost 3 bases and J lost 4, with 20 bases in between. CDR1 is GTSNPN, CDR2 SVGIG, per germline (reference sequence). The CDR3 length is 16 residues. In DNA, the CDR3 is TGTGCCTGGAGCCCCTATTCGGGGTTTATCCCAGATACGCAGTATTTT. It encodes CAWSPYSGFIPDTQYF.

This clone has just one count. The gene calls are TRBV27 and TRBJ1-1, with a possible D match to TRBD1 (5 bases). Trimming shortened V by 3 bases and J by 5 bases, and 10 bases separated the two germline ends. Germline V CDR1 and CDR2: MNHEY, SMNVEV (reference sequence). There are 13 residues in the CDR3. CDR3 DNA: TGTGCCAGCAGTTTTGGGGGGTGGACTGAAGCTTTCTTT. Translating gives CASSFGGWTEAFF.

The chain uses TRBV4-1 and TRBJ2-5; TRBD2 matches 12 bases. V was clipped by 7 bases and J by 5 bases; unmatched bases: 5. This CDR3 spans 14 amino acids. Germline V gene data show CDR1 as MGHRA and CDR2 as YSYEKL. The CDR3 DNA reads TGCGCCAGCAAACTAGCGGGAGGAGCGGAGACCCAGTACTTC. Translating it yields CASKLAGGAETQYF.

This clone was counted between two and nine times. The chain joins TRBV30 to TRBJ1-1; D possibly corresponds to TRBD1 (5 bases). CDR1 and CDR2 from the germline V gene are GTSNPN and SVGIG (reference sequence). The CDR3 length is 10 residues. The chain's CDR3 is CAWGETEAFF. In DNA, the CDR3 is TGTGCTTGGGGGGAGACTGAAGCTTTCTTT.

The chain employs TRBV18 and TRBJ1-5; D unresolved. CDR1 and CDR2 from the germline V gene are KGHSH and LQKENI. CDR3 size: 13 residues. V gave up 3 bases and J gave up 3 bases, with 6 bases separating them. CDR3 coding DNA: TGTGCCAGCTCACCCTCCAACAATCAGCCCCAGCATTTT. This gives the protein CASSPSNNQPQHF. Full variable domain (remainder filled in from reference TRBV18 and TRBJ1-5): NAGVMQNPRHLVRRRGQEARLRCSPMKGHSHVYWYRQLPEEGLKFMVYLQKENIIDESGMPKERFSAEFPKEGPSILRIQQVVRGDSAAYFCASSPSNNQPQHFGDGTRLSIL.

The chain uses TRBV5-5 and TRBJ2-7, with 7 bases fitting TRBD1. The CDR3 runs to 13 residues. J lost 2 bases, V lost 4 bases, and 3 bases had no gene match. Germline V lookup: CDR1 SGHKS, CDR2 YYEKEE (reference sequence). Here the CDR3 DNA reads TGTGCCAGCAGCCGACAGGGCGCCTACGAGCAGTACTTC. Protein product: CASSRQGAYEQYF.

Only a few counts were recorded for this clone. The chain couples TRBV29-1 to TRBJ2-1; 9 bases are a match to TRBD2. Trimming cost V 5 bases and J 6 bases; bases outside gene matches: 8. Germline loops: CDR1 SQVTM, CDR2 ANQGSEA. CDR3 length: 14 amino acids. CDR3 nucleotide sequence: TGCAGCGTTAAGGGGACTAGCCGATTCAATGAGCAGTTCTTC. Protein sequence: CSVKGTSRFNEQFF.

For this clone: The same CDR3 can be traced to other DNA sequences in this sample. Here the CDR3 DNA reads TGTGCCAGCAGCGTGGGCTCTGGGGCCAACGTCCTGACTTTC. Translation gives CASSVGSGANVLTF. This chain joins TRBV9 and TRBJ2-6, with D uncertain. V lost 2 bases and J 0 bases, leaving 3 bases between the germline ends. The CDR3 loop spans 14 amino acids. Germline loops: CDR1 SGDLS, CDR2 YYNGEE.